This T cell receptor beta chain originates from a study of cytomegalovirus exposure and HLA in healthy donors. Overall study findings and caveats: Later analysis showed most CMV-associated TCR beta chains appearing HLA-restricted. With later analysis, a missense DCLRE1C variant became linked to TCR beta V- and J-gene trimming. Relative to the approximately 700-donor mean, N-insertions were reportedly fewer in an Asian-associated ancestry cluster in a later analysis.

A remark on this clone: Antigen specificity is unknown.

The PCR used 60 Vbeta and 13 Jbeta primers. Using immunoSEQ multiplex PCR, the repertoire was profiled, and TCRdb retains in-frame clones only, with some absent. The sample consists of 180,000 or so clones, about 72% of them appearing once. CDR1 is SGHRS, CDR2 YFSETQ, per germline. V lost 0 bases and J lost 7; bases outside the gene matches: 11. This CDR3 spans 17 amino acids. The J gene is TRBJ2-1, the V gene TRBV5-1; 9 nucleotides align to TRBD1. Specimen: PBMCs. The TCR was taken from a human donor in good health. For the CDR3, the DNA is TGCGCCAGCAGCTTGGACCAGTCGAGGACAGGGGATAATGAGCAGTTCTTC. It encodes CASSLDQSRTGDNEQFF.